This entry lists 25 T cell receptor beta chains sequenced from one sample in a study of blood T cell repertoires in COVID-19. The method was immunoSEQ multiplex PCR; TCRdb's version includes in-frame clones alone and lacks a portion of them. The sample lists 300,000 to 450,000 clones, around nine tenths occurring once. Source material: peripheral blood. The receptors derive from a human donor in a cohort sampled during active COVID-19.

This chain connects TRBV6-1 to TRBJ1-4, with unresolved D. The germline V gene has CDR1 MNHNS and CDR2 SASEGT. The CDR3 runs to 16 residues. V lost 0 bases and J lost 4, with 12 bases in between. The CDR3, as DNA: TGTGCCAGCAGTGAAGCGACGTTAGAGGGTAATGAAAAACTGTTTTTT. Protein sequence: CASSEATLEGNEKLFF.

The sample holds one count of this clone. The V and J genes are TRBV2 and TRBJ1-5, with a possible D match to TRBD1 (6 bases). V lost 6 bases and J lost 7, with 10 bases in between. The CDR3 has 12 amino acids. The V gene's germline CDR1 is SNHLY and CDR2 FYNNEI. Written as DNA, the CDR3 is TGTGCCAGCAGGGGGGCAGGGCAGCCCCAGCATTTT. Its translation is CASRGAGQPQHF.

V usage is TRBV10-3 and J usage is TRBJ1-2, with 11 bases that match TRBD1. V was pared by 2 bases and J by 0 bases, with 11 bases of the junction left unmatched. Germline CDR1 ENHRY, CDR2 SYGVKD. This CDR3 comprises 19 residues. The CDR3 bases are TGTGCCATCAGTGAGCAGGGACAGGGGGTCCCCGGCTCTAACTATGGCTACACCTTC. Its protein is CAISEQGQGVPGSNYGYTF.

The J gene is TRBJ2-3, the V gene TRBV7-8; tentative D call: TRBD1 (5 bases). From germline, CDR1 is SGHVS and CDR2 FQNEAQ. CDR3 length equals 16 residues. V was cut by 1 base and J by 3 bases, with 14 bases left in between. CDR3 loop: CASSLDAGLSTDTQYF. In DNA form, the CDR3 reads TGTGCCAGCAGCTTAGATGCAGGGCTAAGTACAGATACGCAGTATTTT.

This chain connects TRBV6-5 to TRBJ2-7; a weak D match, TRBD1 (6 bases). The germline V gene has CDR1 MNHEY and CDR2 SVGAGI. The V end lost 6 bases, the J end lost 1 base, and 13 bases lay between the germline ends. The length of the CDR3 is 14 residues. The CDR3 nucleotides are TGTGCCAGCAGGAGAGGGACACAGTCCTACGAGCAGTACTTC. Protein: CASRRGTQSYEQYF.

This clone has more than one count but fewer than ten. The chain is built from TRBV7-2 and TRBJ2-2; 10 nucleotides match TRBD2. The CDR3 sequence is 17 residues long. V lost 5 bases to trimming and J lost 6 bases; unmatched junction nucleotides: 12. Germline V gene lookup returns CDR1 SGHTA and CDR2 FQGNSA. The CDR3 nucleotides read TGTGCCAGCAGCCTACGCCCTAGCGGGAGTTTTGCCGGGGAGCTGTTTTTT. It translates to CASSLRPSGSFAGELFF.

This chain joins TRBV10-3 and TRBJ2-7; D call uncertain. In germline, CDR1 is ENHRY, CDR2 SYGVKD. The CDR3 has 16 amino acids. V lost 2 bases, J lost 3 bases, and 17 bases lay in between. CDR3 DNA sequence: TGTGCCATCAGTGAGGGAAGTAGTATCGGGTTCTACGAGCAGTACTTC. This translates into CAISEGSSIGFYEQYF.

The chain has TRBV6-4 and TRBJ2-3, with 9 bases matching TRBD2. Germline V gene data show CDR1 as MRHNA and CDR2 as SNTAGT. This CDR3 comprises 15 residues. The junction had 5 bases not matched to a gene; V was cut back by 5 bases and J by 2 bases. CDR3 sequence (DNA): TGTGCCAGCAGTCCCAAGCGGGGGGACACAGATACGCAGTATTTT. Its translation is CASSPKRGDTDTQYF.

The chain uses TRBV6-5 and TRBJ2-2; 8 positions match TRBD1. Trimming at V came to 7 bases and at J to 9 bases, leaving 13 bases not matched to a gene. Germline V CDR1 and CDR2: MNHEY, SVGAGI. The CDR3 extends over 15 amino acids. The CDR3 is CASNRGQVSVWELFF. CDR3 bases: TGTGCCAGCAACAGGGGACAGGTCTCTGTTTGGGAGCTGTTTTTT.

This chain uses TRBV7-2 with TRBJ1-1; the match to TRBD1 covers 7 bases. The CDR3 runs 15 residues. Trimming removed 1 base from V and 7 bases from J; junction bases left unmatched: 9. Germline values: CDR1 SGHTA, CDR2 FQGNSA. The CDR3 region is CASSLGTGGFIEAFF. The CDR3 DNA follows: TGTGCCAGCAGCTTAGGGACAGGAGGATTTATTGAAGCTTTCTTT.

The chain recombines TRBV7-9 with TRBJ2-3; 7 nucleotides match TRBD1. The germline CDR1 and CDR2 sequences are SEHNR and FQNEAQ (reference sequence). Unmatched junction bases numbered 7, after V lost 1 base and J lost 6 bases. This CDR3 has 15 residues. The CDR3 sequence: CASSLVVRGSDTQYF. In DNA form, the CDR3 reads TGTGCCAGCAGCTTAGTCGTCAGGGGGTCGGATACGCAGTATTTT.

This chain joins TRBV7-2 and TRBJ2-5; D may be TRBD2 (6 bases). The CDR3 extends over 16 amino acids. V was trimmed by 1 base and J by 1 base, leaving 13 bases between them. Germline lookup yields CDR1 SGHTA and CDR2 FQGNSA. The CDR3 bases are TGTGCCAGCAGCTTAGATAGCCGGGGGTTCCAAGAGACCCAGTACTTC. Translation gives CASSLDSRGFQETQYF.

This clone was observed once. This chain connects TRBV2 to TRBJ2-3; 9 bases line up with TRBD1. The CDR3 sequence is 12 residues long. Trimming took 11 bases from V and 7 from J; bases not matched to a gene: 7. Germline V lookup: CDR1 SNHLY, CDR2 FYNNEI. Here the CDR3 reads CAGTGGEYTQYF. In nucleotides, the CDR3 is TGTGCCGGCACAGGGGGCGAGTATACGCAGTATTTT.

This clone is a singleton in its sample. The chain recombines TRBV30 with TRBJ1-2; no definite D call. The CDR3 spans 11 residues. Trimming left V 5 bases short and J 8 bases short, with 12 bases between. The germline V gene encodes CDR1 GTSNPN and CDR2 SVGIG (reference sequence). CDR3 in amino acids: CAWRGSGGYTF. As DNA, the CDR3 is TGTGCCTGGCGGGGTTCGGGAGGCTACACCTTC.

The chain recombines TRBV19 with TRBJ2-2; D possibly corresponds to TRBD1 (6 bases). Per germline, CDR1 LNHDA and CDR2 SQIVND (reference sequence). V lost 6 bases and J lost 4, with 15 bases in between. CDR3 length: 15 residues. The CDR3 spells CASRGAGFGTGELFF. As DNA, the CDR3 is TGTGCCAGTAGGGGGGCCGGGTTCGGCACCGGGGAGCTGTTTTTT.

The chain recombines TRBV29-1 with TRBJ2-7, with 7 bases identical to TRBD1. Germline assignment: CDR1 SQVTM and CDR2 ANQGSEA. V was clipped by 5 bases and J by 3 bases; unmatched bases: 4. The CDR3 covers 12 residues. The chain's CDR3 is CSVMTGSYEQYF. The CDR3 coding sequence is TGCAGCGTTATGACAGGGAGCTACGAGCAGTACTTC.

The chain is built from TRBV30 and TRBJ1-2, with D unresolved. The CDR3 contains 12 residues. Between the trimmed V and J ends, which lost 5 bases and 8 bases, there was a span of 15 bases. CDR1 GTSNPN and CDR2 SVGIG come from the germline V gene (reference sequence). CDR3 sequence: CAWVRVYGGYTF. CDR3 DNA: TGTGCCTGGGTCCGGGTTTACGGAGGCTACACCTTC.

This rearrangement joins TRBV30 to TRBJ2-2; D is unclear. From germline, CDR1 is GTSNPN and CDR2 SVGIG (reference sequence). The V gene lost 1 base and the J gene lost 0 bases, with 3 bases spanning the gap. CDR3 size: 13 residues. CDR3 in amino acids: CAWSEPNTGELFF. CDR3 sequence (DNA): TGTGCCTGGAGTGAGCCGAACACCGGGGAGCTGTTTTTT.

V is TRBV7-3 and J is TRBJ2-2; D ambiguous. Trimming took off 6 bases at V and 2 bases at J, with 10 bases between the two ends. In germline, CDR1 is SGHTA, CDR2 FQGTGA. The CDR3 contains 14 residues. The CDR3 DNA reads TGTGCCAGCAGAAGTCAGATAAACACCGGGGAGCTGTTTTTT. Its translation: CASRSQINTGELFF.

This clone was counted between two and nine times. The chain carries TRBV6-2 or TRBV6-3 and TRBJ2-7; TRBD2 aligns across 15 bases. Per the germline V gene, CDR1 is MNHEY and CDR2 is SVGEGT. V was clipped by 6 bases and J by 7 bases; unmatched bases: 13. This CDR3 comprises 17 residues. Written as DNA, the CDR3 is TGTGCCAGCAGCCCCGGACTAGCGGGAGGGCCTTACTGGGAGCAGTACTTC. Translation gives CASSPGLAGGPYWEQYF.

The chain employs TRBV28 and TRBJ1-6, with D unclear. The germline gives CDR1 MDHEN, CDR2 SYDVKM. V lost 7 bases, J lost 8 bases, and 12 bases lay in between. The CDR3 runs 13 residues. The CDR3 nucleotides read TGTGCCAGCAATACAGCTGAGTATTCACCCCTCCACTTT. Amino acids: CASNTAEYSPLHF.

The chain recombines TRBV5-6 with TRBJ2-7; TRBD1 is a possible D gene (5 bases). CDR3 length: 15 amino acids. Between the trimmed V and J ends, which lost 0 bases and 0 bases, there was a span of 10 bases. From germline, CDR1 is SGHDT and CDR2 YYEEEE. For the CDR3, the DNA is TGTGCCAGCAGCTTGGCCACAGGTTCCTCCTACGAGCAGTACTTC. It codes for CASSLATGSSYEQYF.

The genes are TRBV5-1 and TRBJ2-5; 14 bases are a match to TRBD2. This CDR3 is 16 amino acids long. Germline CDR1 SGHRS, CDR2 YFSETQ. The ends lost 3 bases at V and 5 bases at J; junction bases unmatched: 6. The chain's CDR3 is CASSSGTSGRGETQYF. In nucleotides, the CDR3 is TGCGCCAGCAGCTCCGGGACTAGCGGGAGAGGGGAGACCCAGTACTTC.

The rearrangement joins TRBV4-2 to TRBJ2-5, with 16 bases lining up with TRBD2. The junction had 8 bases not matched to a gene; V was cut back by 4 bases and J by 3 bases. The CDR3 spans 18 residues. Germline V gene lookup returns CDR1 LGHNA and CDR2 YNFKEQ. The CDR3 loop is CASSRGTGTSGGEETQYF. CDR3 DNA: TGTGCCAGCAGCCGGGGAACCGGGACTAGCGGGGGGGAAGAGACCCAGTACTTC.

The J gene is TRBJ1-2, the V gene TRBV20-1, with a possible D match to TRBD1 (6 bases). CDR3 size: 13 residues. Between the trimmed V and J ends, which lost 3 bases and 5 bases, there was a span of 13 bases. The germline gives CDR1 DFQATT, CDR2 SNEGSKA (reference sequence). For the CDR3, the DNA is TGCAGTGCTAGTCTCATAGGGGGATATGGCTACACCTTC. It translates to CSASLIGGYGYTF.